One and the same sample provided the 17 T cell receptor beta chains below, sequenced in a study of blood T cells in healthy people across ages. Next came a second PCR, run for roughly 7 to 12 cycles, which used a sample-barcoded 5' primer along with a J-beta primer mix. TCRdb independently ran MiXCR on the 5' RACE reads; one entry per CDR3 protein. Of 1,500,000 or so distinct CDR3 sequences in the sample, 42% were seen once. Sequenced: blood. The receptors come from a woman between 18 and 29 years old in good health.

This clonotype has more than one count but fewer than ten. The chain links TRBV10-3 to TRBJ1-2, with 7 bases lining up with TRBD1. The germline V gene has CDR1 ENHRY and CDR2 SYGVKD. The CDR3 loop spans 14 amino acids. The junction had 7 bases not matched to a gene; V was cut back by 7 bases and J by 2 bases. The CDR3 loop reads CAINRQGLNYGYTF. DNA for the CDR3: TGTGCCATCAACCGACAGGGATTAAACTATGGCTACACCTTC.

This clonotype was detected only a few times. This rearrangement joins TRBV20-1 to TRBJ1-2; D is undetermined. The V gene's germline CDR1 is DFQATT and CDR2 SNEGSKA (reference sequence). The CDR3 is 16 amino acids. V was clipped by 5 bases and J by 2 bases, with 21 bases between them. The CDR3 nucleotides are TGCAGTGCTCTAGTCCACACAGCCTCGGACAACTATGGCTACACCTTC. This translates into CSALVHTASDNYGYTF.

A few counts support this clonotype. The chain uses TRBV12-3 or TRBV12-4 and TRBJ2-5; maybe TRBD2 (5 bases). V lost 3 bases to trimming and J lost 5 bases, with 7 bases between them. There are 12 residues in the CDR3. The CDR3 protein is CASSFASETQYF. The CDR3 nucleotides read TGTGCCAGCAGTTTCGCTAGCGAGACCCAGTACTTC.

V and J are TRBV6-6 and TRBJ2-1, with TRBD2 identical over 8 bases. This CDR3 has 15 residues. The trim removed 3 bases at V and 8 bases at J, leaving 9 bases unmatched. Looked up from germline, CDR1 is MNHNY and CDR2 is SVGAGI (reference sequence). The DNA of the CDR3 is TGTGCCAGCAGTTATGTGCGGGGGGTAGACGATGAGCAGTTCTTC. This codes for CASSYVRGVDDEQFF.

The J gene is TRBJ1-1, the V gene TRBV20-1; the D is unclear. Germline loops: CDR1 DFQATT, CDR2 SNEGSKA (reference sequence). There are 13 residues in the CDR3. Trimming pared 3 bases from V and 2 bases from J, leaving 10 bases between. CDR3 nucleotides: TGCAGTGCTAGCCACGGAACCAACACTGAAGCTTTCTTT. It translates to CSASHGTNTEAFF.

CDR3 bases: TGCAGTGCCCGAAATAGGGGACGAGCGAGTGGCTACACCTTC. Its protein product is CSARNRGRASGYTF. V gene TRBV20-1 combines with J gene TRBJ1-2; D possibly corresponds to TRBD1 (5 bases). From germline, CDR1 is DFQATT and CDR2 SNEGSKA (reference sequence). V was cut by 6 bases and J by 7 bases, with 21 bases left in between. This CDR3 contains 14 residues.

This chain connects TRBV5-1 to TRBJ2-5; no reliable D call. The CDR3 runs 14 residues. V shed 0 bases and J shed 2 bases, with 8 bases lying between them. Germline CDR1 is SGHRS and CDR2 is YFSETQ. The CDR3 DNA reads TGCGCCAGCAGCTTGGCCCATACACAAGAGACCCAGTACTTC. This gives the protein CASSLAHTQETQYF.

CDR3 nucleotide sequence: TGTGCCAGCTCACCAATTCCGGGACACCATAGCACAGATACGCAGTATTTT. It translates to CASSPIPGHHSTDTQYF. The chain has TRBV18 and TRBJ2-3; D possibly corresponds to TRBD1 (6 bases). The CDR3 sequence is 17 residues long. CDR1 and CDR2 from the germline V gene are KGHSH and LQKENI. V lost 2 bases, J lost 0 bases, and 15 bases lay in between.

The chain combines TRBV7-8 with TRBJ2-7; 8 positions match TRBD2. The germline CDR1 and CDR2 sequences are SGHVS and FQNEAQ. The CDR3 spans 16 residues. J lost 3 bases, V lost 0 bases, and 7 bases had no gene match. CDR3 nucleotide sequence: TGTGCCAGCAGCTTAGCGCGAATAGCGGGGTTCTACGAGCAGTACTTC. Its translation is CASSLARIAGFYEQYF. Drawing the rest from reference TRBV7-8 and TRBJ2-7, the complete variable domain is GAGVSQSPRYKVAKRGQDVALRCDPISGHVSLFWYQQALGQGPEFLTYFQNEAQLDKSGLPSDRFFAERPEGSVSTLKIQRTQQEDSAVYLCASSLARIAGFYEQYFGPGTRLTVT.

The chain has TRBV7-2 and TRBJ1-1; possible D gene TRBD1, 5 bases. This CDR3 spans 15 amino acids. Trimming removed 1 base at V and 2 bases at J, with 11 bases between. Per germline, CDR1 SGHTA and CDR2 FQGNSA. The CDR3 here is CASSLVQGTNTEAFF. The DNA of the CDR3 is TGTGCCAGCAGCTTAGTCCAGGGAACAAACACTGAAGCTTTCTTT.

A few counts support this clonotype. V usage is TRBV24-1 and J usage is TRBJ1-2, with 8 bases lining up with TRBD1. The CDR3 loop spans 15 amino acids. Looked up from germline, CDR1 is KGHDR and CDR2 is SFDVKD. V lost 2 bases and J lost 4; bases outside the gene matches: 5. CDR3: CATSDSRQGPYGYTF. The CDR3 nucleotides read TGTGCCACCAGTGATTCCCGACAGGGGCCCTATGGCTACACCTTC.

The CDR3 loop reads CAWRYLDGNTGELFF. The DNA for the CDR3 is TGTGCCTGGAGGTACCTGGACGGAAACACCGGGGAGCTGTTTTTT. J is TRBJ2-2 and V is TRBV30; D not certain. Looked up from germline, CDR1 is GTSNPN and CDR2 is SVGIG (reference sequence). Trimming stripped 3 bases from V and 2 bases from J, with 13 bases between. The CDR3 extends over 15 amino acids.

This chain uses TRBV6-5 with TRBJ2-1, with TRBD2 matching 9 bases. With V trimmed by 4 bases and J by 3 bases, 7 bases remained unmatched. This CDR3 region has 16 residues. The germline gives CDR1 MNHEY, CDR2 SVGAGI. The CDR3 here is CASSSTTSGGYNEQFF. In DNA form, the CDR3 reads TGTGCCAGCAGTTCGACGACTAGCGGAGGCTACAATGAGCAGTTCTTC.

This chain joins TRBV9 and TRBJ2-7; D gene unclear. V was cut by 4 bases and J by 2 bases, with 13 bases left in between. The CDR3 spans 14 residues. Germline assignment: CDR1 SGDLS and CDR2 YYNGEE. CDR3 coding DNA: TGTGCCAGCAGCATCGACCCGGTCCCCTACGAGCAGTACTTC. Translated, it gives CASSIDPVPYEQYF.

This chain uses TRBV7-2 with TRBJ2-5, with TRBD1 matching over 9 bases. The V and J ends lost 5 bases and 1 base, in that order; junction bases with no gene match: 5. Germline CDR1 is SGHTA and CDR2 is FQGNSA. This CDR3 region has 15 residues. CDR3 in amino acids: CASSPGGQGQETQYF. CDR3 DNA: TGTGCCAGCAGCCCGGGGGGACAGGGCCAAGAGACCCAGTACTTC.

In its sample, this clonotype was seen a few times. The chain uses TRBV7-2 and TRBJ2-1; D remains ambiguous. Looked up from germline, CDR1 is SGHTA and CDR2 is FQGNSA. The CDR3 runs 14 residues. Trimming took 4 bases from V and 3 from J, leaving 10 bases between them. This CDR3 reads CASSSLLLYNEQFF. Here the CDR3 DNA reads TGTGCCAGCAGCTCTCTATTACTCTACAATGAGCAGTTCTTC.

This clonotype has only a few counts. V gene TRBV15 combines with J gene TRBJ2-5; TRBD1 or TRBD2 may be the D gene (5 bases each). Germline V gene lookup returns CDR1 LNHNV and CDR2 YYDKDF (reference sequence). V was cut by 3 bases and J by 2 bases, with 13 bases left in between. The length of the CDR3 is 15 residues. The CDR3, as DNA: TGTGCCACCAGCAGTGGGGGTCAGGGACAAGAGACCCAGTACTTC. Translated: CATSSGGQGQETQYF.